This TCR beta chain was identified in a study of CXCR3-negative and CXCR3-positive naive CD8 T cells. Study-wide findings and caveats: Naive CXCR3-negative cells resembled naive CXCR3-positive cells in TRBV-TRBJ usage; memory cells differed.

Sorting was done in triplicate for each CD8+ T cell subset (300,000 cells each). The TRB libraries of cDNA were built by UMI-labeled 5' RACE. For each CDR3 protein, TCRdb gives one entry from its re-call of the 5' RACE reads, without DNA. The sample has tens of thousands of distinct CDR3 sequences. As concerns this clonotype: Its specificity is unknown.

The CDR3 spans 14 residues. The chain links TRBV12-3 or TRBV12-4 to TRBJ1-1. The specimen was memory CD8+ T cells from blood. The clonotype was recovered from a human donor in good health. Some clones in this sample may be carry-over from other donors' samples. The CDR3 protein is CASSLVGTNTEAFF.